Following are 28 T cell receptor beta chains from one sample sequenced in a study of T cell responses to AZD1222 COVID-19 vaccine. Repertoires were generated with immunoSEQ multiplex PCR, while TCRdb's copy carries only in-frame clones and drops some. The sample has 100,000 to 150,000 clones, more than 80% seen once. The specimen comprised peripheral blood, sampled on day 0 of AZD1222 vaccination. All receptors come from an adult in good health.

This chain joins TRBV7-2 and TRBJ1-1; D is perhaps TRBD1 (6 bases). Trimming stripped 10 bases from V and 0 bases from J, with 9 bases between. This CDR3 comprises 12 residues. The germline gives CDR1 SGHTA, CDR2 FQGNSA. In DNA form, the CDR3 reads TGTGCCATCTACAGGGTGAACACTGAAGCTTTCTTT. Its translation is CAIYRVNTEAFF. Using reference TRBV7-2 and TRBJ1-1 for the parts outside the CDR3, the full variable domain is GAGVSQSPSNKVTEKGKDVELRCDPISGHTALYWYRQSLGQGLEFLIYFQGNSAPDKSGLPSDRFSAERTGGSVSTLTIQRTQQEDSAVYLCAIYRVNTEAFFGQGTRLTVV.

The chain employs TRBV28 and TRBJ2-5, with TRBD2 identical over 7 bases. Germline lookup yields CDR1 MDHEN and CDR2 SYDVKM. The trim removed 7 bases at V and 5 bases at J, leaving 13 bases unmatched. The CDR3 has 15 residues. CDR3 coding DNA: TGTGCCAGCATGGGAGGCGGGGGACGGTGGGAGACCCAGTACTTC. Its translation: CASMGGGGRWETQYF.

This rearrangement joins TRBV5-1 to TRBJ2-5, with 7 bases aligning to TRBD1. The CDR3 runs 19 residues. Per the germline V gene, CDR1 is SGHRS and CDR2 is YFSETQ. J was trimmed by 5 bases and V by 0 bases; bases with no gene match: 19. CDR3 amino acids: CASSLGTGQRRIRGETQYF. The CDR3 DNA is TGCGCCAGCAGCTTGGGCACGGGGCAACGGCGGATCAGGGGGGAGACCCAGTACTTC.

The chain has TRBV19 and TRBJ2-7; no clear D. The ends were cut back, 5 bases at V and 2 bases at J, with 10 bases in the middle. CDR1 and CDR2 (germline): LNHDA, SQIVND (reference sequence). The CDR3 has 13 amino acids. The CDR3 coding sequence is TGTGCCAGTAGTTCAGGAGAAACCTACGAGCAGTACTTC. It specifies CASSSGETYEQYF.

This clone was seen more than once but under ten times. CDR3 bases: TGTGCCAGCATGGTGGGCTACGAGCAGTACTTC. Translation gives CASMVGYEQYF. The genes are TRBV6-5 and TRBJ2-7; D gene uncertain. The CDR3 contains 11 residues. V lost 7 bases and J lost 3, with 7 bases in between. Per germline, CDR1 MNHEY and CDR2 SVGAGI.

This chain joins TRBV7-8 and TRBJ2-7; no clear D. Per the germline V gene, CDR1 is SGHVS and CDR2 is FQNEAQ. V was pared by 6 bases and J by 4 bases, with 7 bases between. The CDR3 is 11 amino acids. CDR3 in DNA: TGTGCCAGCAGAAATGATTACGAGCAGTACTTC. Translating it yields CASRNDYEQYF.

The gene calls are TRBV4-1 and TRBJ2-3; TRBD2 matches 13 bases. CDR1 and CDR2 (germline): MGHRA, YSYEKL. The junction had 19 bases not matched to a gene; V was cut back by 4 bases and J by 6 bases. CDR3 size: 20 residues. The CDR3, as DNA: TGCGCCAGCAGCCCAAATCCGAAGGCGGGACTAGCGGGACCTGGGGATACGCAGTATTTT. Protein: CASSPNPKAGLAGPGDTQYF.

The rearrangement uses TRBV11-2 and TRBJ1-1, with no clear D. V gave up 3 bases and J gave up 7 bases, with 9 bases separating them. This CDR3 region has 12 residues. CDR1 SGHAT and CDR2 FQNNGV come from the germline V gene. The CDR3, as DNA: TGTGCCAGCAGCTTCAACAGAGATGAAGCTTTCTTT. It codes for CASSFNRDEAFF.

J is TRBJ2-7 and V is TRBV6-2 or TRBV6-3; 9 bases fit TRBD2. V lost 3 bases to trimming and J lost 7 bases; unmatched junction nucleotides: 7. Germline-derived CDR1 and CDR2 are MNHEY and SVGEGT. This CDR3 comprises 14 residues. The CDR3 loop is CASSYGLAGREQYF. As DNA, the CDR3 is TGTGCCAGCAGTTATGGGCTAGCGGGACGTGAGCAGTACTTC.

The rearrangement joins TRBV4-2 to TRBJ1-3; no firm D call. CDR1 is LGHNA, CDR2 YNFKEQ, per germline. CDR3 length: 18 residues. V dropped 0 bases and J dropped 0 bases, with 15 bases sitting between them. The CDR3 nucleotides read TGTGCCAGCAGCCAAGATCGGAGTGGCCGAAGCTCTGGAAACACCATATATTTT. Translating gives CASSQDRSGRSSGNTIYF.

The genes are TRBV15 and TRBJ2-7; TRBD1 agrees at 9 bases. Germline CDR1 and CDR2: LNHNV and YYDKDF (reference sequence). The CDR3 extends over 16 amino acids. V was clipped by 1 base and J by 1 base; unmatched bases: 5. DNA of the CDR3: TGTGCCACCAGCAGAGGACCGGGACAGGGTTCCTACGAGCAGTACTTC. This translates into CATSRGPGQGSYEQYF.

This clone was seen only a few times. V and J are TRBV7-2 and TRBJ1-5; no clear D. V lost 4 bases and J 7 bases, leaving 8 bases between the germline ends. The CDR3 contains 12 residues. Germline lookup yields CDR1 SGHTA and CDR2 FQGNSA. Written as DNA, the CDR3 is TGTGCCAGCAGCTCCCCCGGGCAGCCCCAGCATTTT. It encodes CASSSPGQPQHF.

The chain uses TRBV4-3 and TRBJ1-1; 7 bases are shared with TRBD1. Germline V lookup: CDR1 LGHNA, CDR2 YSLEER. Trimming at V came to 2 bases and at J to 3 bases, leaving 0 bases not matched to a gene. This CDR3 has 13 residues. CDR3 region: CASSQQGDTEAFF. The DNA for the CDR3 is TGCGCCAGCAGCCAACAGGGGGACACTGAAGCTTTCTTT.

This clone was picked up a small number of times. This chain connects TRBV27 to TRBJ1-1; D gene ambiguous. This CDR3 contains 13 residues. The germline V gene has CDR1 MNHEY and CDR2 SMNVEV (reference sequence). V lost 2 bases and J 3 bases, leaving 7 bases between the germline ends. CDR3 coding DNA: TGTGCCAGCAGTTTACTACCGGACACTGAAGCTTTCTTT. Encoded protein: CASSLLPDTEAFF.

This clone was found once. The chain combines TRBV11-1 with TRBJ1-2; D is unclear. V shed 5 bases and J shed 3 bases, with 13 bases lying between them. Germline loops: CDR1 SGHAT, CDR2 FQDESV (reference sequence). The CDR3 covers 14 residues. The CDR3 DNA reads TGTGCCAGCAGCAAGACGGGTAGCGACTATGGCTACACCTTC. It encodes CASSKTGSDYGYTF. Complete variable domain (other parts from reference TRBV11-1 and TRBJ1-2): EAEVAQSPRYKITEKSQAVAFWCDPISGHATLYWYRQILGQGPELLVQFQDESVVDDSQLPKDRFSAERLKGVDSTLKIQPAELGDSAMYLCASSKTGSDYGYTFGSGTRLTVV.

The chain uses TRBV12-3 or TRBV12-4 and TRBJ1-1; D unclear. This CDR3 is built from 13 residues. V lost 2 bases and J lost 6, with 10 bases in between. CDR3 region: CASSLNVKAEAFF. The DNA for the CDR3 is TGTGCCAGCAGTTTAAATGTCAAGGCTGAAGCTTTCTTT.

This clone was picked up one time. This chain connects TRBV4-1 to TRBJ1-5; D call uncertain. The CDR3 sequence is 13 residues long. The germline V gene has CDR1 MGHRA and CDR2 YSYEKL. The V end lost 4 bases, the J end lost 5 bases, and 9 bases lay between the germline ends. The CDR3 DNA reads TGCGCCAGCAGCCGATGGAGGGATCAGCCCCAGCATTTT. Translated, it gives CASSRWRDQPQHF.

CDR3 residues: CASSPWRGGYTF. The CDR3 DNA follows: TGTGCCAGTAGTCCATGGAGGGGTGGCTACACCTTC. J is TRBJ1-2 and V is TRBV19, with D tentatively TRBD1 (5 bases). The CDR3 has 12 residues. Trimming took off 5 bases at V and 7 bases at J, with 11 bases between the two ends. Germline CDR1 LNHDA, CDR2 SQIVND (reference sequence).

This clone turned up a few times. V gene TRBV6-5 combines with J gene TRBJ1-1; D is undetermined. Germline CDR1 is MNHEY and CDR2 is SVGAGI. This CDR3 region has 13 residues. V was clipped by 0 bases and J by 6 bases, with 8 bases between them. The CDR3 spells CASSYSGRSEAFF. The CDR3 nucleotides read TGTGCCAGCAGTTACTCGGGGAGGTCTGAAGCTTTCTTT.

The chain joins TRBV5-1 to TRBJ1-5; 8 nucleotides agree with TRBD1. Per germline, CDR1 SGHRS and CDR2 YFSETQ. The V segment lost 4 bases and the J segment 7 bases; nucleotides outside the gene matches: 10. This CDR3 has 15 residues. CDR3 nucleotide sequence: TGCGCCAGCAGCCCCCAGGGGGCCTCGGGCCAGCCCCAGCATTTT. It codes for CASSPQGASGQPQHF.

This chain links TRBV6-5 with TRBJ2-1; 12 bases are a match to TRBD2. The CDR3 contains 15 residues. The trim removed 6 bases at V and 2 bases at J, leaving 2 bases unmatched. In germline, CDR1 is MNHEY, CDR2 SVGAGI. The CDR3 coding sequence is TGTGCCAGCAGGACTAGCGGGGGCGCCTACAATGAGCAGTTCTTC. It specifies CASRTSGGAYNEQFF.

V usage is TRBV18 and J usage is TRBJ2-7; possibly TRBD1 for D (6 bases). There are 11 residues in the CDR3. Germline CDR1 is KGHSH and CDR2 is LQKENI. The V gene lost 6 bases and the J gene lost 13 bases, with 16 bases spanning the gap. In DNA, the CDR3 is TGTGCCAGCTCCATTCACAGGGCCCTTTACTTC. Its protein is CASSIHRALYF.

The chain combines TRBV24-1 with TRBJ1-2; tentative D call: TRBD1 (5 bases). V lost 4 bases and J 8 bases, leaving 13 bases between the germline ends. This CDR3 has 13 residues. CDR1 KGHDR and CDR2 SFDVKD come from the germline V gene. The CDR3 is CATSDPRGMGYTF. CDR3 bases: TGTGCCACCAGTGACCCGAGGGGTATGGGCTACACCTTC.

This chain joins TRBV7-9 and TRBJ1-6; D gene unclear. V gave up 1 base and J gave up 7 bases, with 11 bases separating them. The CDR3 has 15 residues. CDR1 is SEHNR, CDR2 FQNEAQ, per germline (reference sequence). This CDR3 is CASSLGPTGNSPLHF. CDR3 in DNA: TGTGCCAGCAGCTTAGGTCCCACGGGGAATTCACCCCTCCACTTT.

The chain has TRBV18 and TRBJ1-4; D gene uncertain. The CDR3 consists of 15 residues. Germline lookup yields CDR1 KGHSH and CDR2 LQKENI. V dropped 1 base and J dropped 8 bases, with 14 bases sitting between them. CDR3 region: CASSPREGIREKLFF. CDR3 DNA sequence: TGTGCCAGCTCACCACGAGAAGGCATAAGAGAAAAACTGTTTTTT.

The chain is built from TRBV10-2 and TRBJ2-3, with TRBD1 identical over 10 bases. V trimming: 8 bases; J trimming: 0 bases; junction bases outside the gene matches: 11. This CDR3 is built from 17 residues. From germline, CDR1 is WSHSY and CDR2 SAAADI. CDR3 residues: CASLNPGTGASTDTQYF. The CDR3 DNA sequence: TGCGCCAGCCTCAACCCGGGGACAGGGGCTAGCACAGATACGCAGTATTTT.

J is TRBJ2-5 and V is TRBV30, with D hard to call. The CDR3 has 13 residues. V lost 4 bases, J lost 4 bases, and 13 bases lay in between. Germline-derived CDR1 and CDR2 are GTSNPN and SVGIG (reference sequence). CDR3 DNA: TGTGCCTGGACACGCATGTCCTTAGAGACCCAGTACTTC. It codes for CAWTRMSLETQYF. Variable domain in full (rest from reference TRBV30 and TRBJ2-5): SQTIHQWPATLVQPVGSPLSLECTVEGTSNPNLYWYRQAAGRGLQLLFYSVGIGQISSEVPQNLSASRPQDRQFILSSKKLLLSDSGFYLCAWTRMSLETQYFGPGTRLLVL.

This clone occurred once. Here the CDR3 reads CASSLAGQGNSNQPQHF. The CDR3 DNA reads TGTGCCAGCAGCTTAGCCGGACAGGGTAATAGCAATCAGCCCCAGCATTTT. This chain links TRBV7-9 with TRBJ1-5; 8 positions match TRBD1. The germline CDR1 and CDR2 sequences are SEHNR and FQNEAQ (reference sequence). Trimming took 0 bases from V and 0 from J; bases not matched to a gene: 4. CDR3 length: 17 amino acids.